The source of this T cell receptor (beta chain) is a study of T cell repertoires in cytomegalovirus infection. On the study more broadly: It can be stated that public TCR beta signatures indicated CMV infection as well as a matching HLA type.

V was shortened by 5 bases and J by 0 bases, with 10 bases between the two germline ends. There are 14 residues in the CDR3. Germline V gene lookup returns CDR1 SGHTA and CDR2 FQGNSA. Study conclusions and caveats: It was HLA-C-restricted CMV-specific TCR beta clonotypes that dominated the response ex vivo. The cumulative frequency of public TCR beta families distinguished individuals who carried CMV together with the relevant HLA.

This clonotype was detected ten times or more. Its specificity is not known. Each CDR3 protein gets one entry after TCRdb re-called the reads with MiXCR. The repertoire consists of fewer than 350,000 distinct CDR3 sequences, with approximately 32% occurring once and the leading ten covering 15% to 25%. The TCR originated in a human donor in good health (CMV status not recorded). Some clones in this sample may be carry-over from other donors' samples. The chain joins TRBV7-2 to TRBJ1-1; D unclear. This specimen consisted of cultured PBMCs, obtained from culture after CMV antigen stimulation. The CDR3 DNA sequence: TGTGCCAGCAGCGGGCACGCCTTGAACACTGAAGCTTTCTTT. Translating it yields CASSGHALNTEAFF.